This TCR beta chain derives from a study of T-cell memory formation after mild COVID-19. In TCRdb, the 5' RACE reads were re-called with MiXCR into one record per CDR3 protein. The sample has 75,000 to 95,000 distinct CDR3 sequences, approximately 16% seen once; the top ten hold 39%. CDR1 is SGHTA and CDR2 is FQGNSA in the germline V gene. The germline V and J ends were trimmed by 0 bases and 2 bases, with 13 bases remaining between them. The CDR3 loop spans 16 amino acids. Source material: PBMCs or a T cell subset sorted from them (not recorded which). The rearrangement uses TRBV7-2 and TRBJ2-5; D ambiguous. This clonotype was sampled from a man between 18 and 29 years old who had mild COVID-19 (a few samples of this study predate the infection). Cell type and time point are not known. The CDR3 DNA sequence: TGTGCCAGCAGCTTAGCCCGTGGGGAAACACAAGAGACCCAGTACTTC. Translating gives CASSLARGETQETQYF.